This is a list of T cell receptor beta chains from one sample in a study of T cell responses to AZD1222 COVID-19 vaccine. Clones were read by immunoSEQ multiplex PCR, and TCRdb kept only the in-frame ones, dropping some. The profile shows 150,000 or so clones, about nine tenths of them singletons. Source: peripheral blood, taken on day 0 of AZD1222 vaccination. The receptors were gathered from an adult in good health. Both conserved end residues are part of each CDR3. Fields, in order: V gene, J gene, D gene, CDR3 protein, CDR3 DNA. D genes are given only for firm matches.

TRBV12-5	TRBJ1-4	TRBD1	CASGLAGGPSATNEKLFF	TGTGCTAGTGGTTTGGCAGGGGGCCCCTCTGCAACTAATGAAAAACTGTTTTTT
TRBV28	TRBJ2-7	.	CASSSGTVSYEQYF	TGTGCCAGCAGTTCCGGGACGGTCTCCTACGAGCAGTACTTC
TRBV28	TRBJ2-3	.	CASSASPGPRYTDTQYF	TGTGCCAGCAGTGCCTCTCCGGGACCGAGATACACAGATACGCAGTATTTT
TRBV7-9	TRBJ2-7	.	CASSQLVLEGYEQYF	TGTGCCAGCAGCCAGCTAGTGCTGGAGGGTTACGAGCAGTACTTC
TRBV6-2/TRBV6-3	TRBJ2-1	TRBD1	CASSYAGTGQFF	TGTGCCAGCAGTTACGCTGGGACAGGGCAGTTCTTC
TRBV6-2/TRBV6-3	TRBJ1-5	.	CASSTGRRNQPQHF	TGTGCCAGCAGTACAGGGAGACGCAATCAGCCCCAGCATTTT
TRBV3-1/TRBV3-2	TRBJ1-2	.	CASSQEGRNYGYTF	TGTGCCAGCAGCCAAGAGGGGCGGAACTATGGCTACACCTTC
TRBV28	TRBJ2-1	.	CASSTDIYNEQFF	TGTGCCAGCAGTACTGACATATACAATGAGCAGTTCTTC
TRBV11-2	TRBJ2-7	.	CASSPRDKTYEQYF	TGTGCCAGCAGCCCACGGGACAAAACCTACGAGCAGTACTTC
TRBV4-3	TRBJ2-7	.	CASSQDYRDSYEQYF	TGCGCCAGCAGCCAAGATTACAGGGACTCCTACGAGCAGTACTTC